The present TCR beta chain was sequenced within a study of cytomegalovirus exposure and HLA in healthy donors. This CDR3 is 16 amino acids long. V was trimmed by 5 bases and J by 4 bases, leaving 18 bases between them. The V gene's germline CDR1 is MDHEN and CDR2 SYDVKM. On this clone: Its antigen is as yet unknown.

Clones were read by immunoSEQ multiplex PCR, and TCRdb kept only the in-frame ones, dropping some. The sample holds 65,000 to 75,000 clones; 92% are singletons and the top ten take approximately 5%. Study-wide results and caveats: Cytomegalovirus status, reportedly, was diagnosed with high specificity and sensitivity by the classifier. TCR clusters originating in the first cohort tended to co-occur in the 110 or so validation repertoires, according to a later analysis. Cytomegalovirus-associated TCR beta chains were listed, numbering under 200.

The source is a man between 18 and 29 years old in good health and CMV-seropositive. The material sequenced was PBMCs. The V call is TRBV28, the J call TRBJ1-5; D might be TRBD1 (6 bases). The CDR3 loop reads CASSPSAGEGNQPQHF. Written as DNA, the CDR3 is TGTGCCAGCAGTCCATCGGCAGGGGAAGGGAATCAGCCCCAGCATTTT.